This entry lists 17 T cell receptor beta chains sequenced from one sample in a study of T cell repertoires in cytomegalovirus infection. TCRdb independently ran MiXCR on the reads; one entry per CDR3 protein. This sample has under 200,000 distinct CDR3 sequences, with approximately 9.7% found just once. Sample: PBMCs. These receptors were obtained from a human donor in good health (CMV status not recorded). Some clones in this sample may be carry-over from other donors' samples.

The sample holds one count of this clonotype. Given a much more abundant clone one base away, this may be a read error. The chain joins TRBV20-1 to TRBJ2-7; 7 bases match TRBD2. Germline loops: CDR1 DFQATT, CDR2 SNEGSKA (reference sequence). This CDR3 comprises 13 residues. The CDR3 here is CSARPSGLYVQYF. In DNA, the CDR3 is TGCAGTGCTAGGCCTAGCGGCCTCTACGTGCAGTACTTC.

V is TRBV20-1 and J is TRBJ1-1; the D is unclear. V lost 1 base and J 0 bases, leaving 9 bases between the germline ends. Germline V gene data show CDR1 as DFQATT and CDR2 as SNEGSKA (reference sequence). The CDR3 totals 14 residues. CDR3: CSARVHSMNTEAFF. The DNA of the CDR3 is TGCAGTGCTAGAGTTCACAGTATGAACACTGAAGCTTTCTTT.

A few counts support this clonotype. The chain joins TRBV20-1 to TRBJ2-7; TRBD2 matches 11 bases. The CDR3 has 15 residues. V shed 3 bases and J 7 bases; nucleotides not matched to a gene: 11. The germline gives CDR1 DFQATT, CDR2 SNEGSKA (reference sequence). CDR3: CSASRTSGSGEEQYF. CDR3 DNA sequence: TGCAGTGCTAGCCGCACTAGCGGGAGCGGGGAGGAGCAGTACTTC.

This clonotype has a count of ten or more. This chain connects TRBV28 to TRBJ2-3; 10 nucleotides match TRBD2. Germline CDR1 and CDR2: MDHEN and SYDVKM. The CDR3 loop spans 15 amino acids. The trim removed 3 bases at V and 2 bases at J, leaving 2 bases unmatched. The CDR3 DNA reads as TGTGCCAGCAGTTTTACTAGCGGGACCACAGATACGCAGTATTTT. It codes for CASSFTSGTTDTQYF.

Ten or more counts support this clonotype. This chain uses TRBV14 with TRBJ1-1; no clear D gene. Germline V gene lookup returns CDR1 SGHDN and CDR2 FVKESK. V was pared by 1 base and J by 0 bases, with 15 bases between. This CDR3 contains 17 residues. The CDR3 region has the DNA TGTGCCAGCAGCCAAGCGACCACAGAATTCATGAACACTGAAGCTTTCTTT. It specifies CASSQATTEFMNTEAFF.

This clonotype was observed many times. This chain links TRBV19 with TRBJ1-1; 9 bases line up with TRBD1. CDR1 and CDR2 (germline): LNHDA, SQIVND (reference sequence). The CDR3 is 15 amino acids. The junction had 7 bases not matched to a gene; V was cut back by 4 bases and J by 4 bases. Written as DNA, the CDR3 is TGTGCCAGTAGTAGAAGACAGGGGGTCGGCACTGAAGCTTTCTTT. Protein: CASSRRQGVGTEAFF.

Ten or more counts support this clonotype. This chain links TRBV28 with TRBJ2-7; 11 nucleotides match TRBD2. Germline V lookup: CDR1 MDHEN, CDR2 SYDVKM. The CDR3 contains 15 residues. The junction had 6 bases not matched to a gene; V was cut back by 4 bases and J by 4 bases. CDR3 sequence (DNA): TGTGCCAGCAGTTCACCGGGACTAGCGGCTTACGAGCAGTACTTC. Translated: CASSSPGLAAYEQYF.

The sample holds many counts of this clonotype. V and J are TRBV2 and TRBJ1-5; TRBD1 agrees at 10 bases. After removal of 11 bases from V and 3 bases from J, the junction contained 10 bases not matched to a gene. Germline loops: CDR1 SNHLY, CDR2 FYNNEI. This CDR3 contains 15 residues. CDR3: CASTTGTGVNQPQHF. DNA for the CDR3: TGTGCCTCAACTACCGGGACAGGGGTCAATCAGCCCCAGCATTTT.

This clonotype was recorded at least ten times. The J gene is TRBJ1-1, the V gene TRBV7-8; no clear D. Germline assignment: CDR1 SGHVS and CDR2 FQNEAQ. This CDR3 spans 15 amino acids. V was shortened by 1 base and J by 0 bases, with 9 bases between the two germline ends. CDR3 amino acids: CASSLVEGVNTEAFF. CDR3 nucleotide sequence: TGTGCCAGCAGCTTAGTGGAGGGCGTGAACACTGAAGCTTTCTTT.

This clonotype was counted at least ten times. The J gene is TRBJ2-7, the V gene TRBV7-2; the match to TRBD2 covers 11 bases. Germline CDR1 is SGHTA and CDR2 is FQGNSA. The CDR3 loop spans 15 amino acids. The V and J ends lost 4 bases and 5 bases, in that order; junction bases with no gene match: 7. CDR3 DNA sequence: TGTGCCAGCAGCTGGGCCCCGACTAGCGGGAACGAGCAGTACTTC. As protein: CASSWAPTSGNEQYF.

This clonotype was seen more than once but under ten times. V usage is TRBV7-9 and J usage is TRBJ2-7; 7 bases match TRBD1. The CDR3 contains 16 residues. CDR1 is SEHNR and CDR2 is FQNEAQ in the germline V gene (reference sequence). V lost 3 bases, J lost 0 bases, and 8 bases stayed unmatched. The CDR3 loop reads CASSFRGGQISYEQYF. The DNA for the CDR3 is TGTGCCAGCAGCTTTCGAGGGGGACAGATCTCCTACGAGCAGTACTTC.

This clonotype came up many times. The rearrangement joins TRBV14 to TRBJ2-7; TRBD2 aligns across 11 bases. CDR1 and CDR2 (germline): SGHDN, FVKESK. The CDR3 loop spans 16 amino acids. V was clipped by 4 bases and J by 9 bases; unmatched bases: 14. The CDR3 region is CASSRYTGLAAPVQYF. CDR3 coding DNA: TGTGCCAGCAGCCGATACACGGGACTAGCGGCCCCCGTGCAGTACTTC.

The V gene is TRBV5-6, the J gene TRBJ1-1, with TRBD1 matching 9 bases. J lost 4 bases, V lost 3 bases, and 13 bases had no gene match. The germline V gene has CDR1 SGHDT and CDR2 YYEEEE. CDR3 size: 17 residues. CDR3 nucleotides: TGTGCCAGCAGCTCGACCCAGGGGACAGGGCGTCTCACTGAAGCTTTCTTT. This codes for CASSSTQGTGRLTEAFF.

The sample holds a few counts of this clonotype. J is TRBJ1-4 and V is TRBV6-6; weak D call: TRBD1 (5 bases). Trimming removed 6 bases from V and 6 bases from J, with 14 bases in between. The CDR3 runs 14 residues. Germline CDR1 MNHNY, CDR2 SVGAGI (reference sequence). The CDR3 DNA is TGTGCCAGCAGCCAGACAGTAGGAGATGAAAAACTGTTTTTT. Residues: CASSQTVGDEKLFF.

The rearrangement uses TRBV7-2 and TRBJ2-7, with D perhaps matching TRBD2 (6 bases). Germline lookup yields CDR1 SGHTA and CDR2 FQGNSA. V shed 1 base and J shed 3 bases, with 10 bases lying between them. This CDR3 spans 14 amino acids. The CDR3 here is CASSLGLGGYEQYF. Here the CDR3 DNA reads TGTGCCAGCAGCTTAGGCCTCGGGGGCTACGAGCAGTACTTC.

The chain combines TRBV5-4 with TRBJ2-5; D uncertain. This CDR3 has 14 residues. CDR1 SGHNT and CDR2 YYREEE come from the germline V gene (reference sequence). V was cut by 3 bases and J by 5 bases, with 14 bases left in between. CDR3: CASSSRSPPETQYF. The CDR3 nucleotides are TGTGCCAGCAGCTCGCGTTCCCCCCCGGAGACCCAGTACTTC.

This clonotype occurred many times. The rearrangement uses TRBV28 and TRBJ2-7; D not resolved. This CDR3 contains 12 residues. Trimming took off 6 bases at V and 3 bases at J, with 9 bases between the two ends. Germline CDR1 MDHEN, CDR2 SYDVKM. CDR3 residues: CASRSSLYEQYF. In DNA form, the CDR3 reads TGTGCCAGCAGGTCCTCCCTCTACGAGCAGTACTTC.